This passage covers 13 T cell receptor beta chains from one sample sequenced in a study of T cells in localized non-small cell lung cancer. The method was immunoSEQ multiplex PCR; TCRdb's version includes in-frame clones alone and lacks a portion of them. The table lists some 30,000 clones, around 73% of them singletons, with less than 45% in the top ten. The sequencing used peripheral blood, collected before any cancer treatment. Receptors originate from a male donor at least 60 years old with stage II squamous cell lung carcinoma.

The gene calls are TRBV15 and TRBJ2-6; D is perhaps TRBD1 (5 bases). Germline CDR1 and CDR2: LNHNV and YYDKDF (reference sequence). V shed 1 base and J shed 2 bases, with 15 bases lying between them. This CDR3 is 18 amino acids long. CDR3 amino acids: CATSRGDSSIPGANVLTF. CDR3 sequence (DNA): TGTGCCACCAGCAGAGGTGACAGCAGTATACCTGGGGCCAACGTCCTGACTTTC.

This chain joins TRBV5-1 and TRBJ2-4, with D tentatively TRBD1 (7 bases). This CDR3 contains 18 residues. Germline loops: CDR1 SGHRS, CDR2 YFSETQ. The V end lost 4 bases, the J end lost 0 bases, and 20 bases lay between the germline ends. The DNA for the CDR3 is TGCGCCAGCAGCCCAGACCACAGGGGAGGCCTAGCCAAAAACATTCAGTACTTC. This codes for CASSPDHRGGLAKNIQYF.

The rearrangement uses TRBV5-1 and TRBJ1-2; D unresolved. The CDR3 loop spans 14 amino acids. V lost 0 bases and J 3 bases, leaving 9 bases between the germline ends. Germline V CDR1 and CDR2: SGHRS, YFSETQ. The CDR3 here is CASSLDLPDYGYTF. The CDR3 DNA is TGCGCCAGCAGCTTGGATTTGCCGGACTATGGCTACACCTTC.

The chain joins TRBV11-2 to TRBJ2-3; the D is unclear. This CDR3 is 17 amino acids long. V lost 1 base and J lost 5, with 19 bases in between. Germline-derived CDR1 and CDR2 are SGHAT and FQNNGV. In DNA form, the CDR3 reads TGTGCCAGCAGCTTAGGTACCGGCCCTCCAGTGCAAGATACGCAGTATTTT. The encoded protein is CASSLGTGPPVQDTQYF.

DNA of the CDR3: TGTGCCTCAACAACCGGGACAGGGACATCCGGAAACACCATATATTTT. This sequence encodes CASTTGTGTSGNTIYF. The chain employs TRBV28 and TRBJ1-3, with TRBD1 matching 9 bases. This CDR3 contains 16 residues. With 11 bases clipped from V and 4 bases from J, the junction kept 15 bases outside the gene matches. Germline V gene data show CDR1 as MDHEN and CDR2 as SYDVKM.

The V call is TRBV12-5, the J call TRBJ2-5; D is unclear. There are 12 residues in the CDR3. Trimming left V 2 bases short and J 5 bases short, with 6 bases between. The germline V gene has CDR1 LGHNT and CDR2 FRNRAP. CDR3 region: CASGLWLETQYF. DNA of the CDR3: TGTGCTAGTGGTTTGTGGTTGGAGACCCAGTACTTC.

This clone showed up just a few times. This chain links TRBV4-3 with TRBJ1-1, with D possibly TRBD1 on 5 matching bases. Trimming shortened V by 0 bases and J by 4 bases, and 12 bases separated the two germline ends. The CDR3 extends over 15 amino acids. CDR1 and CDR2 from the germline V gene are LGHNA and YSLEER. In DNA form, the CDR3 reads TGCGCCAGCAGCCAAGATGGGACGGGTGGCACTGAAGCTTTCTTT. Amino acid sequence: CASSQDGTGGTEAFF.

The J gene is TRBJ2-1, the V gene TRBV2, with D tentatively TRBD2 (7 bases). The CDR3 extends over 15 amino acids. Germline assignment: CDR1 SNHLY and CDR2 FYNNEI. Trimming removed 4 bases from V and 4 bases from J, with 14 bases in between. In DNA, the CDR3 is TGTGCCAGCAGTGTTACGGGGGGCGGGTACAATGAGCAGTTCTTC. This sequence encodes CASSVTGGGYNEQFF. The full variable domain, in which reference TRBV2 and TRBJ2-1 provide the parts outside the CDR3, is EPEVTQTPSHQVTQMGQEVILRCVPISNHLYFYWYRQILGQKVEFLVSFYNNEISEKSEIFDDQFSVERPDGSNFTLKIRSTKLEDSAMYFCASSVTGGGYNEQFFGPGTRLTVL.

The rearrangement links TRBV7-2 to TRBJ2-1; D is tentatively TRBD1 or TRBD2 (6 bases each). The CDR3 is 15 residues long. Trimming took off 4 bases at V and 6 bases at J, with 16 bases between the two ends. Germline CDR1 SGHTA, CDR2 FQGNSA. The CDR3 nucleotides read TGTGCCAGCAGCTCTACCGGGGGCTGGGGCAATGAGCAGTTCTTC. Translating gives CASSSTGGWGNEQFF.

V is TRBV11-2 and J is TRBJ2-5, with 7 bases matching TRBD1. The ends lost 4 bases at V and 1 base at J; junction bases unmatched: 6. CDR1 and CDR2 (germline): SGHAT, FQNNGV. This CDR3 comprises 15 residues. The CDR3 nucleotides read TGTGCCAGCAGCTCGGGACAGAAAGGCCAAGAGACCCAGTACTTC. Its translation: CASSSGQKGQETQYF.

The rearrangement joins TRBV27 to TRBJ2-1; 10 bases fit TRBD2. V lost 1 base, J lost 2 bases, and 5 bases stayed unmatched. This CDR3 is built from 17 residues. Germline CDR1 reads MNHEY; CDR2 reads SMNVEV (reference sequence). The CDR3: CASSLFTSGVTYNEQFF. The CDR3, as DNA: TGTGCCAGCAGTTTATTTACTAGCGGGGTAACCTACAATGAGCAGTTCTTC.

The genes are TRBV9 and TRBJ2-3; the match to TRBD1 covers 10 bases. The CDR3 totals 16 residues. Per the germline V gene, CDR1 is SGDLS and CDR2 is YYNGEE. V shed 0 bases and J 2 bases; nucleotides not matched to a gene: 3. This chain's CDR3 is CASSVGTGGLTDTQYF. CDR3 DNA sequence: TGTGCCAGCAGCGTAGGGACAGGGGGGCTCACAGATACGCAGTATTTT.

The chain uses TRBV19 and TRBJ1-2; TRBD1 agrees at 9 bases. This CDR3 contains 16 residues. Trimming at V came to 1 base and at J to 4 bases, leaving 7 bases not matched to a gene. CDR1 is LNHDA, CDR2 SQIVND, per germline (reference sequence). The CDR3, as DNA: TGTGCCAGTAGTATAGGGCCCACAGGGGGCGGCTATGGCTACACCTTC. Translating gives CASSIGPTGGGYGYTF.